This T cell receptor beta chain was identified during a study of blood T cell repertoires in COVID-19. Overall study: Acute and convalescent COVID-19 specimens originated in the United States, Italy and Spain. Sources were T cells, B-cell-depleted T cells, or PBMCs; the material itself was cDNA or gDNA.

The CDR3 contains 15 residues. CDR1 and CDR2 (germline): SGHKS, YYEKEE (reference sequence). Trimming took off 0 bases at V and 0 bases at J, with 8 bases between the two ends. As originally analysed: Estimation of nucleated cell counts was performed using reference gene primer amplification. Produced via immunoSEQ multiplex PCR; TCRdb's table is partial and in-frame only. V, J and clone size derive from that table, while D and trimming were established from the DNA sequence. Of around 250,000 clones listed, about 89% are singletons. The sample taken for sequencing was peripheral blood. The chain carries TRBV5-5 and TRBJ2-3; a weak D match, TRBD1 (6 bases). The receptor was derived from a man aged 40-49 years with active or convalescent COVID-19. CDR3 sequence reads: CASSLEDSSTDTQYF. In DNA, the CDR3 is TGTGCCAGCAGCTTGGAGGACAGCAGCACAGATACGCAGTATTTT.